A selection of T cell receptor beta chains follows, all from one sample in a study of blood T cells in healthy people across ages. TCRdb re-derived calls from the 5' RACE reads in MiXCR, one entry per CDR3 protein. The profile shows 780,000 or so distinct CDR3 sequences, roughly 56% of them singletons. Sequenced input: blood. The receptor source for this set is a man between 40 and 49 years old in good health. Each CDR3 is given with its conserved first and last residue. The order of the fields is clone size, J gene, V gene, D gene, CDR3 DNA, CDR3 protein. D genes are given only for firm matches. Clone size is stated in some rows and not others, as once, few, many or a class when expanded.

size: NA; J: TRBJ2-6; V: TRBV6-2/TRBV6-3; D: TRBD1; DNA: TGTGCCAGCAGTTACAGGACAGGGGGCCTCTCTGGGGCCAACGTCCTGACTTTC; CDR3: CASSYRTGGLSGANVLTF
size: NA; J: TRBJ2-5; V: TRBV30; D: NA; DNA: TGTGCCTGGAGTGTACAGGGCCAGTTGTACTTC; CDR3: CAWSVQGQLYF
size: once; J: TRBJ1-4; V: TRBV7-8; D: TRBD1; DNA: TGTGCCAGCAGCCCGACGGACAGGGTGAATGAAAAACTGTTTTTT; CDR3: CASSPTDRVNEKLFF
size: few; J: TRBJ1-5; V: TRBV6-1; D: TRBD1; DNA: TGTGCCAGCAGTGTGAGTTCAGGGGGCTTTCAGCCCCAGCATTTT; CDR3: CASSVSSGGFQPQHF
size: NA; J: TRBJ1-2; V: TRBV29-1; D: NA; DNA: TGCAGCGTTGAAGGGGGCAAGACGGATGGCTACACCTTC; CDR3: CSVEGGKTDGYTF
size: NA; J: TRBJ2-7; V: TRBV20-1; D: NA; DNA: TGCAGTGCTAGAGATCTGCGCGAGCAGTACTTC; CDR3: CSARDLREQYF
size: NA; J: TRBJ2-2; V: TRBV4-3; D: TRBD1; DNA: TGCGCCAGCAGCCAAGCCGGGACAGGGACCGGGGAGCTGTTTTTT; CDR3: CASSQAGTGTGELFF
size: few; J: TRBJ1-2; V: TRBV6-6; D: NA; DNA: TGTGCCAGCAGCGAGACAGTTTACTATGGCTACACCTTC; CDR3: CASSETVYYGYTF
size: NA; J: TRBJ1-4; V: TRBV7-2; D: TRBD1; DNA: TGTGCCAGCAGCTTAGGGCAGGGGGCGCCTAATGAAAAACTGTTTTTT; CDR3: CASSLGQGAPNEKLFF
size: NA; J: TRBJ2-7; V: TRBV24-1; D: NA; DNA: TGTGCCACCATAGGGACCCACTACGTCGAGCAGTACTTC; CDR3: CATIGTHYVEQYF
size: NA; J: TRBJ1-1; V: TRBV12-3/TRBV12-4; D: NA; DNA: TGTGCCAGCAGACTGCAGGGGAGCACTGAAGCTTTCTTT; CDR3: CASRLQGSTEAFF
size: NA; J: TRBJ2-7; V: TRBV14; D: NA; DNA: TGTGCCAGCAGCCAAGATTCGGTATCCAATGAGCAGTACTTC; CDR3: CASSQDSVSNEQYF
size: few; J: TRBJ2-5; V: TRBV7-2; D: NA; DNA: TGTGCCAGCAGACGCAGGGGCAGAGAGACCCAGTACTTC; CDR3: CASRRRGRETQYF
size: NA; J: TRBJ2-1; V: TRBV28; D: NA; DNA: TGTGCCAGCAGTCAAGGGACAACTTACAATGAGCAGTTCTTC; CDR3: CASSQGTTYNEQFF
size: once; J: TRBJ2-1; V: TRBV6-5; D: NA; DNA: TGTGCCAGCAGAAGGGGACTCAGCTCCTACAATGAGCAGTTCTTC; CDR3: CASRRGLSSYNEQFF
size: NA; J: TRBJ1-2; V: TRBV20-1; D: TRBD1; DNA: TGCAGTGCTAGTCCGCGACAGGGGGAGATGTTCGGCTACACCTTC; CDR3: CSASPRQGEMFGYTF
size: few; J: TRBJ1-5; V: TRBV7-2; D: TRBD1; DNA: TGTGCCAGCAGCCGCACAGGGGTCAGCAATCAGCCCCAGCATTTT; CDR3: CASSRTGVSNQPQHF
size: few; J: TRBJ2-7; V: TRBV20-1; D: TRBD2; DNA: TGCAGTGCTCCCTTGAGCGGGATCTCCTACGAGCAGTACTTC; CDR3: CSAPLSGISYEQYF
size: few; J: TRBJ2-3; V: TRBV4-2; D: TRBD2; DNA: TGTGCCAGCAGCCGAACTCTCAGCGGGGGGCCAGATACGCAGTATTTT; CDR3: CASSRTLSGGPDTQYF
size: many; J: TRBJ1-6; V: TRBV5-1; D: NA; DNA: TGCGCCAGCAGCCCAGACACAGGGAGGAATTCACCCCTCCACTTT; CDR3: CASSPDTGRNSPLHF